Listed below are T cell receptor beta chains from one sample, sequenced in a study of blood T cell repertoires in COVID-19. Assay used: immunoSEQ multiplex PCR; TCRdb lists only in-frame clones, some missing. The table lists about 200,000 clones, about 83% of them singletons. The material sequenced was peripheral blood. The receptor source for this set is an older woman with active or convalescent COVID-19. CDR3s include the opening cysteine and the closing phenylalanine or tryptophan. Each record gives: D gene, clone size, J gene, CDR3 length, V gene, CDR3 DNA, CDR3 protein. The D gene is left open where the match is weak. Clone size appears in some rows only: once, few, many, or a class for an expanded clone.

>TRBD2|-|TRBJ2-3|14|TRBV5-1
TGCGCCAGCAGAAGCGGGGGCGAGACAGATACGCAGTATTTT
CASRSGGETDTQYF
>-|few|TRBJ2-3|13|TRBV6-6
TGTGCCAGCATAAGTTCGACGGGAGATACGCAGTATTTT
CASISSTGDTQYF
>TRBD1|-|TRBJ1-2|14|TRBV18
TGTGCCAGCTCACCGGACAGGGGAGGTTATGGCTACACCTTC
CASSPDRGGYGYTF
>-|few|TRBJ1-2|14|TRBV19
TGTGCCAGTAGTATGAAGGAGTCAGGGCCCCGCTACACCTTC
CASSMKESGPRYTF
>-|once|TRBJ1-1|16|TRBV11-2
TGTGCCAGCAGCTTTAGCCAGGGTTCACGGAACACTGAAGCTTTCTTT
CASSFSQGSRNTEAFF
>-|-|TRBJ1-3|15|TRBV5-4
TGTGCCAGCAGCTTGACAGGGAGCTCTGGAAACACCATATATTTT
CASSLTGSSGNTIYF
>TRBD1|-|TRBJ1-6|12|TRBV27
TGTGCCAGCCGGACAGGGGCCTCACCCCTCCACTTT
CASRTGASPLHF
>TRBD1|-|TRBJ2-2|17|TRBV2
TGTGCCAGCACCAACCACCGGGGACAGGGGGAGACCGGGGAGCTGTTTTTT
CASTNHRGQGETGELFF
>-|-|TRBJ2-6|15|TRBV18
TGTGCCAGCTCACCAAGGGGGTCTGGGGCCAACGTCCTGACTTTC
CASSPRGSGANVLTF
>-|-|TRBJ1-2|13|TRBV24-1
TGTGCCACCAGTGATTTGGCGGGCTATGGCTACACCTTC
CATSDLAGYGYTF
>TRBD2|-|TRBJ2-3|17|TRBV3-1/TRBV3-2
TGTGCCAGCAGCCAACCCCGACTAGCGGGAGGGAGAGATACGCAGTATTTT
CASSQPRLAGGRDTQYF
>TRBD2|-|TRBJ2-7|15|TRBV6-5
TGTGCCAGCAGCCGAGAACAGCGGGAGCTCGGCGAGCAGTACTTC
CASSREQRELGEQYF
>TRBD2|-|TRBJ2-1|14|TRBV7-8
TGTGCCAGCAGCCTCGGCGGGGGGTACAATGAGCAGTTCTTC
CASSLGGGYNEQFF
>-|-|TRBJ2-2|13|TRBV27
TGTGCCAGTGCCGGGACTCTCTCCGGGGAGCTGTTTTTT
CASAGTLSGELFF
>-|-|TRBJ2-1|12|TRBV29-1
TGCAGCGTTGTTTTTGCAACTAGTGAGCAGTTCTTC
CSVVFATSEQFF
>TRBD1|-|TRBJ1-2|16|TRBV7-9
TGTGCCAGCAGCTTAGCCGGGACAGAAGCTAACTATGGCTACACCTTC
CASSLAGTEANYGYTF
>TRBD1|few|TRBJ1-2|14|TRBV6-5
TGTGCCAGCAGCGTCACAGGGGGAAACTATGGCTACACCTTC
CASSVTGGNYGYTF
>TRBD1|-|TRBJ2-7|16|TRBV10-2
TGCGCCAGCAGTGACCCTGGGACAGGGGGCTCCTACGAGCAGTACTTC
CASSDPGTGGSYEQYF